In its sample, the clone carrying this T cell receptor beta chain was seen once. Other DNA sequences of this sample code for an identical CDR3. These data are taken from a study of blood T cell repertoires in COVID-19. In the study's own analysis: Estimation of nucleated cell counts was performed using reference gene primer amplification. The assay was immunoSEQ multiplex PCR, and TCRdb's table has in-frame clones only and misses some. V, J and clone size were drawn from that table, and D and trimming were deduced from the DNA. The sample includes about 74,000 clones, 85% to 90% of them seen just once. V was trimmed by 4 bases and J by 8 bases, leaving 8 bases between them. CDR3 size: 11 residues. Germline CDR1 is SEHNR and CDR2 is FQNEAQ (reference sequence).

This clonotype was obtained from a woman aged 80 or over with active or convalescent COVID-19. Sample: peripheral blood. The chain recombines TRBV7-9 with TRBJ1-2; D uncertain. The CDR3 sequence is CASSSARGYTF. The CDR3 nucleotides read TGTGCCAGCAGCTCAGCCAGGGGCTACACCTTC.